This T cell receptor (beta chain) appears in the sequencing data of a study of graft-versus-host responses after intestinal transplantation. Overall study context: Each recipient received a multivisceral, liver-intestinal, or isolated intestinal graft. Every recipient had anti-thymocyte globulin induction and roughly 3 years of tacrolimus plus steroids. Whole-study findings and limits: Recipient marrow contained GvH clones, some of which appeared first in ileum or blood.

CDR1 MNHEY and CDR2 SMNVEV come from the germline V gene (reference sequence). V lost 3 bases, J lost 5 bases, and 9 bases stayed unmatched. CDR3 length: 16 amino acids. Remarks on this clone: Antigen: not known.

TCRdb's table, derived via immunoSEQ multiplex PCR, lists solely in-frame clones and lacks some. This sample has about 39,000 clones, with under 90% found just once. The source of this sequence is a human patient who received an intestinal transplant, so some T cells may come from the graft donor. This specimen was PBMCs, taken around 280 days after transplant. This chain joins TRBV27 and TRBJ2-3, with 9 bases matching TRBD2. In nucleotides, the CDR3 is TGTGCCAGCAGTTTTTCTCTAGCGGGGTGGCAAGATACGCAGTATTTT. Its protein is CASSFSLAGWQDTQYF.